This TCR beta chain derives from a study of cytomegalovirus exposure and HLA in healthy donors. The CDR3 totals 16 residues. The germline V gene encodes CDR1 MDHEN and CDR2 SYDVKM. Between the trimmed V and J ends, which lost 10 bases and 0 bases, there was a span of 16 bases. Turning to this clone: As yet, its antigen is unknown.

General study results and limits: The study designated 150 or so TCR beta chains cytomegalovirus-associated. An analysis done earlier found most TCR beta V segments productive about 87% or about 30% of the time.

The primer mix had 60 Vbeta and 13 Jbeta primers. The repertoire was sequenced with immunoSEQ multiplex PCR; TCRdb's copy has only in-frame clones and lacks some. The sample shows over 140,000 clones, approximately 84% of them seen only once. The TCR comes from a man aged 25-40 years in good health and CMV-seropositive. The genes are TRBV28 and TRBJ2-6, with D possibly TRBD2 on 6 matching bases. Source material: PBMCs. The CDR3 spells CATHGGSNSGANVLTF. The CDR3 DNA follows: TGTGCCACCCACGGGGGTTCAAACTCTGGGGCCAACGTCCTGACTTTC.